The entry below gives a single TCR beta chain sequence along with its context. Trimming left V 5 bases short and J 5 bases short, with 7 bases between. The V gene's germline CDR1 is SGHTA and CDR2 FQGNSA. CDR3 size: 12 residues. The table came from immunoSEQ multiplex PCR; TCRdb's copy has only in-frame clones and leaves some out. The repertoire holds tens of thousands of clones, with about 89% as singletons. This sample is part of a study of T cell changes during pregnancy in multiple sclerosis. This chain uses TRBV7-2 with TRBJ2-4; D remains unclear. The TCR was taken from a female donor with multiple sclerosis, enrolled in a pregnancy study. The sequencing here drew on CD8+ T cells from peripheral blood mononuclear cells, taken in the first trimester of pregnancy. In DNA, the CDR3 is TGTGCCAGCAGCACGACACAAAACATTCAGTACTTC. This sequence encodes CASSTTQNIQYF.